The next 32 T cell receptor beta chains were all read from a single sample in a study of T cells in Graves' hyperthyroidism and ophthalmopathy. Amplified regions were TCR beta CDR3 sequences from RNA transcripts. An initial round of RT-PCR targeting the TCR CDR3 relied on the HTBI primer set. TCRdb ran MiXCR on the multiplex PCR reads and lists one entry per CDR3 protein. The table shows 600,000 or so distinct CDR3 sequences, with roughly 15% occurring only once. Sequences were obtained from blood. These TCRs come from a woman between 45 and 65 years old with Graves' ophthalmopathy.

In its sample, this clonotype was seen a few times. The J gene is TRBJ2-3, the V gene TRBV13, with TRBD2 identical over 15 bases. Germline CDR1 reads PRHDT; CDR2 reads FYEKMQ (reference sequence). V lost 5 bases to trimming and J lost 6 bases; unmatched junction nucleotides: 12. The CDR3 has 18 residues. CDR3 DNA: TGTGCCAGCAGCCCTCCGGGACTAGCGGGAGGAGAGGTTGATACGCAGTATTTT. It translates to CASSPPGLAGGEVDTQYF. Looking up the rest from reference TRBV13 and TRBJ2-3 gives the full variable domain: AAGVIQSPRHLIKEKRETATLKCYPIPRHDTVYWYQQGPGQDPQFLISFYEKMQSDKGSIPDRFSAQQFSDYHSELNMSSLELGDSALYFCASSPPGLAGGEVDTQYFGPGTRLTVL.

For this clonotype: A much larger clone differs by one base, so this may be a read error. The chain joins TRBV5-1 to TRBJ1-4; D not resolved. Germline-derived CDR1 and CDR2 are SGHRS and YFSETQ. The CDR3 spans 16 residues. The germline V and J ends were trimmed by 1 base and 8 bases, with 18 bases remaining between them. The CDR3 bases are TGCGCCAGCAGCTTGACGGACCGAACCCTCGGGGAAAAACTGTTTTTT. This sequence encodes CASSLTDRTLGEKLFF.

This clonotype was counted ten times or more. The genes are TRBV29-1 and TRBJ2-3; 13 nucleotides agree with TRBD2. The CDR3 spans 18 residues. The J segment lost 4 bases and the V segment lost 4 bases, leaving 14 bases of the junction unmatched. Germline CDR1 is SQVTM and CDR2 is ANQGSEA. The chain's CDR3 is CSVVDRGLGLAGADTQYF. DNA for the CDR3: TGCAGCGTTGTGGACAGGGGGCTAGGACTAGCGGGGGCAGATACGCAGTATTTT.

In this sample, this clonotype turned up many times. The chain employs TRBV6-1 and TRBJ1-5; D gene ambiguous. The length of the CDR3 is 16 residues. Per germline, CDR1 MNHNS and CDR2 SASEGT. Trimming shortened V by 0 bases and J by 1 base, and 10 bases separated the two germline ends. The CDR3 nucleotides are TGTGCCAGCAGTGAAGCGCCGGACGGCAGCAATCAGCCCCAGCATTTT. This codes for CASSEAPDGSNQPQHF.

This clonotype came up many times. An end of the junction differs from the germline gene, which may be a read error. The rearrangement joins TRBV5-1 to TRBJ2-2, with D uncertain. CDR3 size: 11 residues. Germline V gene sequence: CDR1 SGHRS, CDR2 YFSETQ. The CDR3 nucleotides read TGTGCCAGCAGCTTGTCCGGGGAGCTGTTTTTT. This translates into CASSLSGELFF.

This clonotype was observed a few times. The rearrangement joins TRBV6-1 to TRBJ2-3, with TRBD2 matching 8 bases. This CDR3 is 19 amino acids long. Trimming took 5 bases from V and 0 from J; bases not matched to a gene: 16. Per germline, CDR1 MNHNS and CDR2 SASEGT. The CDR3, as DNA: TGTGCCAGCAGTTATACCCCTCAACTAGCGGCCTCTAGCACAGATACGCAGTATTTT. This sequence encodes CASSYTPQLAASSTDTQYF.

In this sample, this clonotype turned up once. A read error may produce the germline difference seen at one junction end. The chain carries TRBV7-2 and TRBJ1-5; the D is unclear. The CDR3 is made up of 13 amino acids. Germline CDR1 is SGHTA and CDR2 is FQGNSA. For the CDR3, the DNA is TGTGCCGGCAGCCCGCAAGGAGATCAGCCCCAGCATTTT. Amino acid sequence: CAGSPQGDQPQHF.

This clonotype has at least ten counts. The chain employs TRBV6-4 and TRBJ1-1; D is unresolved. The germline V and J ends were trimmed by 3 bases and 1 base, with 15 bases remaining between them. Germline V gene lookup returns CDR1 MRHNA and CDR2 SNTAGT. The CDR3 is 16 residues long. CDR3 coding DNA: TGTGCCAGCAGTGAAGATGACGGCTTCCCGAACACTGAAGCTTTCTTT. Translation gives CASSEDDGFPNTEAFF.

The V gene is TRBV20-1, the J gene TRBJ2-1, with 9 bases aligning to TRBD2. The CDR3 extends over 15 amino acids. The J segment lost 4 bases and the V segment lost 6 bases, leaving 10 bases of the junction unmatched. Germline CDR1 DFQATT, CDR2 SNEGSKA (reference sequence). CDR3 nucleotide sequence: TGCAGTGCGGGGACTAGCCAAAAACTGTACAATGAGCAGTTCTTC. Translated: CSAGTSQKLYNEQFF.

This clonotype was picked up many times. The CDR3 region is CASGLGTGGVDYGYTF. DNA of the CDR3: TGCGCCAGCGGCCTAGGGACAGGGGGCGTGGACTATGGCTACACCTTC. This sequence joins TRBV5-1 and TRBJ1-2; 12 nucleotides line up with TRBD1. Per germline, CDR1 SGHRS and CDR2 YFSETQ. The junction had 10 bases not matched to a gene; V was cut back by 7 bases and J by 3 bases. CDR3 length: 16 residues. The full variable domain, completed using reference TRBV5-1 and TRBJ1-2, is KAGVTQTPRYLIKTRGQQVTLSCSPISGHRSVSWYQQTPGQGLQFLFEYFSETQRNKGNFPGRFSGRQFSNSRSEMNVSTLELGDSALYLCASGLGTGGVDYGYTFGSGTRLTVV.

This clonotype was seen ten or more times. The J gene is TRBJ1-1, the V gene TRBV30; D is unclear. The germline V gene has CDR1 GTSNPN and CDR2 SVGIG (reference sequence). V lost 2 bases to trimming and J lost 1 base, with 11 bases between them. This CDR3 region has 14 residues. CDR3 in DNA: TGTGCCTGGAGTCTGGGTTGGACGAACACTGAAGCTTTCTTT. This codes for CAWSLGWTNTEAFF.

This clonotype was seen ten or more times. The rearrangement links TRBV3-1 to TRBJ2-5; D uncertain. Trimming stripped 5 bases from V and 1 base from J, with 5 bases between. The length of the CDR3 is 12 residues. Germline CDR1 is LGHDT and CDR2 is YNNKEL (reference sequence). The CDR3 protein is CASSGIQETQYF. CDR3 bases: TGTGCCAGCAGCGGTATCCAAGAGACCCAGTACTTC.

The V gene is TRBV5-1, the J gene TRBJ2-1; 13 bases are shared with TRBD2. V lost 5 bases, J lost 9 bases, and 5 bases stayed unmatched. Per the germline V gene, CDR1 is SGHRS and CDR2 is YFSETQ. This CDR3 has 14 amino acids. CDR3: CASSLLAGGFEQFF. The CDR3 DNA follows: TGCGCCAGCAGTCTACTAGCGGGAGGGTTTGAGCAGTTCTTC. Drawing the rest from reference TRBV5-1 and TRBJ2-1, the complete variable domain is KAGVTQTPRYLIKTRGQQVTLSCSPISGHRSVSWYQQTPGQGLQFLFEYFSETQRNKGNFPGRFSGRQFSNSRSEMNVSTLELGDSALYLCASSLLAGGFEQFFGPGTRLTVL.

There are many counts of this clonotype. J is TRBJ2-3 and V is TRBV11-2; tentatively, D is TRBD2 (5 bases). Trimming stripped 4 bases from V and 3 bases from J, with 8 bases between. Germline V gene data show CDR1 as SGHAT and CDR2 as FQNNGV. CDR3 length equals 13 residues. The CDR3 loop is CASSSLATDTQYF. The CDR3 DNA is TGTGCCAGCAGCTCATTAGCGACAGATACGCAGTATTTT.

The chain employs TRBV7-9 and TRBJ2-1, with 7 nucleotides matching TRBD2. J gave up 4 bases and V 5 bases, and 8 bases lay outside the gene matches. CDR1 is SEHNR, CDR2 FQNEAQ, per germline (reference sequence). The CDR3 is 15 amino acids. CDR3 coding DNA: TGTGCCAGCAGCCCCTATGCGGGAGAGTACAATGAGCAGTTCTTC. This sequence encodes CASSPYAGEYNEQFF.

This chain uses TRBV27 with TRBJ2-3; D gene unclear. V gave up 10 bases and J gave up 2 bases, with 13 bases separating them. Germline CDR1 reads MNHEY; CDR2 reads SMNVEV (reference sequence). The CDR3 covers 13 residues. DNA for the CDR3: TGTGCCACCCAGACCCTAATCACAGATACGCAGTATTTT. Protein sequence: CATQTLITDTQYF.

This clonotype was observed many times. The rearrangement uses TRBV7-2 and TRBJ1-1, with D perhaps TRBD1 (6 bases). Looked up from germline, CDR1 is SGHTA and CDR2 is FQGNSA. This CDR3 contains 15 residues. V was cut by 1 base and J by 9 bases, with 18 bases left in between. The CDR3 is CASSLDQGQTLKAFF. The CDR3 DNA is TGTGCCAGCAGCTTAGACCAAGGACAGACCCTAAAAGCTTTCTTT.

This clonotype was counted a few times. The chain is built from TRBV6-1 and TRBJ1-4; the D gene is possibly TRBD1 (6 bases). Germline CDR1 is MNHNS and CDR2 is SASEGT. This CDR3 region has 13 residues. Trimming took 6 bases from V and 8 from J, leaving 13 bases between them. CDR3 DNA: TGTGCCAGCAGCCCACTCAGGGGCGAAAAACTGTTTTTT. Translating gives CASSPLRGEKLFF.

As concerns this clonotype: As the CDR3 is not closed by the conserved phenylalanine or tryptophan, this likely results from a read error. The chain uses TRBV11-2 and TRBJ2-2; 9 bases agree with TRBD2. The CDR3 is 14 amino acids. The germline V gene encodes CDR1 SGHAT and CDR2 FQNNGV. The V segment lost 8 bases and the J segment 4 bases; nucleotides outside the gene matches: 5. The CDR3 sequence is CASAVLAGTGELFL. In nucleotides, the CDR3 is TGTGCCAGCGCTGTACTAGCGGGCACCGGGGAGCTGTTTCTT.

Ten or more counts support this clonotype. The DNA of the CDR3 is TGTGCCAGCAGCTTATCGGACGGACACACAGATACGCAGTATTTT. It specifies CASSLSDGHTDTQYF. The rearrangement links TRBV7-8 to TRBJ2-3; weak D call: TRBD1 (5 bases). CDR1 SGHVS and CDR2 FQNEAQ come from the germline V gene. The ends were cut back, 2 bases at V and 2 bases at J, with 11 bases in the middle. This CDR3 is 15 amino acids long.

This rearrangement joins TRBV7-9 to TRBJ1-2, with no clear D. The CDR3 runs to 12 residues. The V end lost 4 bases, the J end lost 5 bases, and 8 bases lay between the germline ends. Per the germline V gene, CDR1 is SEHNR and CDR2 is FQNEAQ (reference sequence). The CDR3 is CASSSPGYGYTF. CDR3 nucleotides: TGTGCCAGCAGCTCACCAGGATATGGCTACACCTTC.

This clonotype has a handful of counts. This sequence joins TRBV11-2 and TRBJ1-3; D gene uncertain. Germline assignment: CDR1 SGHAT and CDR2 FQNNGV. Trimming left V 3 bases short and J 0 bases short, with 21 bases between. The CDR3 runs 19 residues. The CDR3 nucleotides are TGTGCCAGCAGCTTCATTCCCATTAGCCTATCCGGCTCTGGAAACACCATATATTTT. Protein sequence: CASSFIPISLSGSGNTIYF.

This clonotype appeared a single time. The chain has TRBV7-3 and TRBJ1-6; D unresolved. Germline V gene data show CDR1 as SGHTA and CDR2 as FQGTGA. The CDR3 loop spans 21 amino acids. V lost 1 base and J 0 bases, leaving 22 bases between the germline ends. The CDR3 spells CASSLMEQQPHPPSYNSPLHF. The CDR3 DNA reads TGTGCCAGCAGCTTAATGGAGCAACAGCCCCATCCTCCCTCCTATAATTCACCCCTCCACTTT. Full variable domain (remainder filled in from reference TRBV7-3 and TRBJ1-6): GAGVSQTPSNKVTEKGKYVELRCDPISGHTALYWYRQSLGQGPEFLIYFQGTGAADDSGLPNDRFFAVRPEGSVSTLKIQRTERGDSAVYLCASSLMEQQPHPPSYNSPLHFGNGTRLTVT.

This clonotype was detected ten times or more. V usage is TRBV6-2 or TRBV6-3 and J usage is TRBJ2-1, with D maybe TRBD2 (5 bases). Trimming cost V 6 bases and J 3 bases, with 18 bases left between them. CDR3 length: 16 residues. Germline V gene sequence: CDR1 MNHEY, CDR2 SVGEGT. CDR3 protein: CASRHRGRGFYNEQFF. In DNA form, the CDR3 reads TGTGCCAGCAGGCACAGAGGACGGGGATTCTACAATGAGCAGTTCTTC.

The V call is TRBV4-1, the J call TRBJ2-7; 8 positions agree with TRBD1. J lost 6 bases, V lost 0 bases, and 7 bases had no gene match. Germline V CDR1 and CDR2: MGHRA, YSYEKL. CDR3 length: 15 amino acids. CDR3 DNA sequence: TGCGCCAGCAGCCAAGATCCCAGGGGGCTCGGCGAGCAGTACTTC. This encodes CASSQDPRGLGEQYF.

This clonotype came up many times. This sequence joins TRBV28 and TRBJ2-3, with 11 bases aligning to TRBD2. Germline CDR1 and CDR2: MDHEN and SYDVKM. V dropped 6 bases and J dropped 2; count of bases not matched to a gene: 7. The CDR3 sequence is 16 residues long. DNA of the CDR3: TGTGCCAGCAGACCAAGACTAGCGGGGATCACAGATACGCAGTATTTT. Its translation is CASRPRLAGITDTQYF.

The V gene is TRBV15, the J gene TRBJ1-6; no definite D call. The CDR3 covers 14 residues. V was pared by 0 bases and J by 10 bases, with 10 bases between. From germline, CDR1 is LNHNV and CDR2 YYDKDF (reference sequence). The CDR3 protein is CATSREKLVSPLHF. The CDR3 DNA sequence: TGTGCCACCAGCAGAGAGAAATTGGTATCACCCCTCCACTTT.

This clonotype was observed many times. The chain uses TRBV7-2 and TRBJ2-3; tentatively, D is TRBD2 (7 bases). This CDR3 region has 13 residues. V was trimmed by 7 bases and J by 6 bases, leaving 14 bases between them. Per germline, CDR1 SGHTA and CDR2 FQGNSA. The CDR3 DNA is TGTGCCAGCAACGTAGGGGGGGGGGATACGCAGTATTTT. Encoded protein: CASNVGGGDTQYF.

Concerning this clonotype: Lacking the conserved final phenylalanine or tryptophan, this CDR3 likely reflects a read error. The CDR3 sequence is CASSPPSGSYEQYS. CDR3 sequence (DNA): TGTGCCAGCTCACCACCTAGCGGGAGCTACGAGCAGTACTCC. V usage is TRBV18 and J usage is TRBJ2-7; 9 bases match TRBD2. V shed 0 bases and J 3 bases; nucleotides not matched to a gene: 0. CDR1 KGHSH and CDR2 LQKENI come from the germline V gene. This CDR3 comprises 14 residues.

At least ten counts were recorded for this clonotype. The V and J genes are TRBV20-1 and TRBJ2-1, with 12 bases that match TRBD2. With V trimmed by 2 bases and J by 4 bases, 3 bases remained unmatched. There are 15 residues in the CDR3. Per the germline V gene, CDR1 is DFQATT and CDR2 is SNEGSKA (reference sequence). This chain's CDR3 is CSARMGLAGYNEQFF. The CDR3, as DNA: TGCAGTGCTAGAATGGGACTAGCGGGTTACAATGAGCAGTTCTTC.

This clonotype was found many times. The chain is built from TRBV7-3 and TRBJ2-5, with D tentatively TRBD2 (5 bases). This CDR3 is built from 14 residues. The V end lost 3 bases, the J end lost 4 bases, and 12 bases lay between the germline ends. CDR1 is SGHTA, CDR2 FQGTGA, per germline. The CDR3 nucleotides are TGTGCCAGCAGCTTCTTTGGGAGTGGAGAGACCCAGTACTTC. This gives the protein CASSFFGSGETQYF.

This clonotype was found once. Sequence at one end of the junction differs from germline and may be a read error. V usage is TRBV12-5 and J usage is TRBJ2-1; 14 nucleotides align to TRBD2. The CDR3 is 19 residues long. Germline V gene lookup returns CDR1 LGHNT and CDR2 FRNRAP. CDR3 residues: CASGLVLGGTSGSYNEQSF. CDR3 bases: TGTGCTAGTGGTTTGGTATTGGGGGGGACTAGCGGGAGCTACAATGAGCAGTCCTTC.